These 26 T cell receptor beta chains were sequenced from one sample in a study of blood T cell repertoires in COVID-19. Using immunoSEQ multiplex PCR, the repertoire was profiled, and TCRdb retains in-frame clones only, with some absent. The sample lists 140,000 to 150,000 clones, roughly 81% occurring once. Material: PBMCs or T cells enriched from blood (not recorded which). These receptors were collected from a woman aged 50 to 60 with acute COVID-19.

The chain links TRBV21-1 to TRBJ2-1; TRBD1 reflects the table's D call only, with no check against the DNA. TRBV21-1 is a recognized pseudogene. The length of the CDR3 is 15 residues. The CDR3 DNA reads TGTGCCAGCAGCACTGGGACAGGGGGCGGCGATGAGCAGTTCTTC. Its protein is CASSTGTGGGDEQFF.

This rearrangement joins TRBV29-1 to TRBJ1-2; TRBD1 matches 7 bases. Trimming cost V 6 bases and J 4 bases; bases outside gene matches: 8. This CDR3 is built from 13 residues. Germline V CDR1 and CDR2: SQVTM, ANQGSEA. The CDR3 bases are TGCAGCGTCCTACAGGGACAGATCTATGGCTACACCTTC. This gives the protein CSVLQGQIYGYTF.

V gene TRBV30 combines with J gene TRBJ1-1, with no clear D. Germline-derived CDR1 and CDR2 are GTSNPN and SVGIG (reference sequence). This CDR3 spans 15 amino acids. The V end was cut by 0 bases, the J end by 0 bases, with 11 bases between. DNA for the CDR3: TGTGCCTGGAGTGTTGCACAGCTACTGAACACTGAAGCTTTCTTT. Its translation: CAWSVAQLLNTEAFF. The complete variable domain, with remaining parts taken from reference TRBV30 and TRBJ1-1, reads SQTIHQWPATLVQPVGSPLSLECTVEGTSNPNLYWYRQAAGRGLQLLFYSVGIGQISSEVPQNLSASRPQDRQFILSSKKLLLSDSGFYLCAWSVAQLLNTEAFFGQGTRLTVV.

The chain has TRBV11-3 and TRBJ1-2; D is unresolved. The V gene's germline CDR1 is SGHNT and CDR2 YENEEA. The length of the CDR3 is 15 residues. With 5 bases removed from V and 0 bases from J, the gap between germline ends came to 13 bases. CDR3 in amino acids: CASSPTRVANYGYTF. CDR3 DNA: TGTGCCAGCAGCCCCACTCGGGTAGCTAACTATGGCTACACCTTC.

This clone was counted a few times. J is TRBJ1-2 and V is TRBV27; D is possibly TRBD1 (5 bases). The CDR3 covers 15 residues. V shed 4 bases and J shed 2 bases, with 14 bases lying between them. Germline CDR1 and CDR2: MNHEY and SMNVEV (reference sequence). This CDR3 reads CASSSRFQGNYGYTF. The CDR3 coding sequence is TGTGCCAGCAGTTCCCGATTCCAGGGAAACTATGGCTACACCTTC.

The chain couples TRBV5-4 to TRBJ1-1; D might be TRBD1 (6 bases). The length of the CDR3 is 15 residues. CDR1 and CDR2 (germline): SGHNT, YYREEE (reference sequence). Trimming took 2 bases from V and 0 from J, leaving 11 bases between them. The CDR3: CASSFHRTVNTEAFF. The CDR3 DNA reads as TGTGCCAGCAGCTTTCATAGGACAGTGAACACTGAAGCTTTCTTT.

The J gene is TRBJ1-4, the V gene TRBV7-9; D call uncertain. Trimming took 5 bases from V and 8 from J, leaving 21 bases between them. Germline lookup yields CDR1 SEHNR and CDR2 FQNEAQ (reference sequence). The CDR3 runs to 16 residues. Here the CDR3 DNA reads TGTGCCAGCAGCCCTTCGGGTCGAGGTATCGGAGAAAAACTGTTTTTT. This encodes CASSPSGRGIGEKLFF.

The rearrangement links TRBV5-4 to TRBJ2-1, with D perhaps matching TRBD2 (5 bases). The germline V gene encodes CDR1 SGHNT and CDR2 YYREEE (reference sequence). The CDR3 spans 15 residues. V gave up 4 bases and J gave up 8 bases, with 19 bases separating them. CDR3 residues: CASSRRRATKDEQFF. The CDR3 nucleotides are TGTGCCAGCAGCCGCAGGAGAGCGACTAAGGATGAGCAGTTCTTC.

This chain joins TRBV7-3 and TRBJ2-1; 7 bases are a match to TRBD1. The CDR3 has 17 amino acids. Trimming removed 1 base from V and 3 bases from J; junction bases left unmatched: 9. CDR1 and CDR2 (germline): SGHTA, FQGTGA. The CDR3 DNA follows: TGTGCCAGCAGCTTAAGGCCCGGGACAGAATACTACAATGAGCAGTTCTTC. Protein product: CASSLRPGTEYYNEQFF.

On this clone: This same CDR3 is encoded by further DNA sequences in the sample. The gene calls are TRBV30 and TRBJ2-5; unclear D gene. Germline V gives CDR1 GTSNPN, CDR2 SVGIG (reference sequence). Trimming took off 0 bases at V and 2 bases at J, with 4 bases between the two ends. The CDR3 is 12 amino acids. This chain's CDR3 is CAWSVSQETQYF. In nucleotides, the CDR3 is TGTGCCTGGAGTGTTTCGCAAGAGACCCAGTACTTC.

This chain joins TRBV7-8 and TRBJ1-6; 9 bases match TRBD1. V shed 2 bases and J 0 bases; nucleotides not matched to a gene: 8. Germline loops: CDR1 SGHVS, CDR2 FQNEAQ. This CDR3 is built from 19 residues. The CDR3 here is CASSLSGTGKSSYNSPLHF. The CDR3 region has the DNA TGTGCCAGCAGCTTAAGCGGGACAGGGAAGAGCTCCTATAATTCACCCCTCCACTTT.

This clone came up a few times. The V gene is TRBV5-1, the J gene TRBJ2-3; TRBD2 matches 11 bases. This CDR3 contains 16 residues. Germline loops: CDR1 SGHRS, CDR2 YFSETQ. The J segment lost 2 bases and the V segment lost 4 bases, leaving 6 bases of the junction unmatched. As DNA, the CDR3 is TGCGCCAGCAGCACAGGGACTAGCGGATACACAGATACGCAGTATTTT. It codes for CASSTGTSGYTDTQYF.

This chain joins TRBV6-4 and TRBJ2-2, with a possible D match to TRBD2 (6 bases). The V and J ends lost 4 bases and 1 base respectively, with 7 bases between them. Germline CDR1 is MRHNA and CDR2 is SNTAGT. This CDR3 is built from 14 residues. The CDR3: CASSATRNTGELFF. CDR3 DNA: TGTGCCAGCAGTGCGACTAGGAACACCGGGGAGCTGTTTTTT.

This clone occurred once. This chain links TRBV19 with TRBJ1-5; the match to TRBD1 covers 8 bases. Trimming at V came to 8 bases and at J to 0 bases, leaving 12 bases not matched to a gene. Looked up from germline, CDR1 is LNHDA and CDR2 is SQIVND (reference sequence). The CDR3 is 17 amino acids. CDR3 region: CASRTGSLLFSNQPQHF. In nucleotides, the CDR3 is TGTGCCAGTCGGACAGGGTCTCTCCTGTTTAGCAATCAGCCCCAGCATTTT.

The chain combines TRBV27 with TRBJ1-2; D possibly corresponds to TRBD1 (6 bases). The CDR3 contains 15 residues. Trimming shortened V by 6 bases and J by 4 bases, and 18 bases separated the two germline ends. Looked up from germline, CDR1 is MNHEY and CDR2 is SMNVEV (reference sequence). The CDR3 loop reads CASSGDRTASYGYTF. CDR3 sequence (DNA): TGTGCCAGCAGCGGTGATAGGACAGCTAGCTATGGCTACACCTTC.

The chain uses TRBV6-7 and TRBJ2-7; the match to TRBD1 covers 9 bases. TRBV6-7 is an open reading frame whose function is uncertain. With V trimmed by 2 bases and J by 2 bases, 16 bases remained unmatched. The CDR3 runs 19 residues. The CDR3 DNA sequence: TGTGCCAGCAGTTACCCAAGTCCCCGGACGGGACAGGGCCCCTACGAGCAGTACTTC. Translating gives CASSYPSPRTGQGPYEQYF.

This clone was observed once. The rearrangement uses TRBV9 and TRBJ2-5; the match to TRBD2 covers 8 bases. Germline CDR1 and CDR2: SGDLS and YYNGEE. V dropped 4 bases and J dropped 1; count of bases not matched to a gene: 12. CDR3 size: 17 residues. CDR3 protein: CASSPRSASGSQETQYF. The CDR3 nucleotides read TGTGCCAGCAGCCCCCGGTCCGCTAGCGGGTCCCAAGAGACCCAGTACTTC.

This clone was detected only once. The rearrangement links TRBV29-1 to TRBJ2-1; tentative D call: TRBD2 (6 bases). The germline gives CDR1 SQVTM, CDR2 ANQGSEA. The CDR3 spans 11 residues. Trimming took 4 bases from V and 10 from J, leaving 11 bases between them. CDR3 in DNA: TGCAGCGTTGGAGCGGGTTGGGAGCAGTTCTTC. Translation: CSVGAGWEQFF.

The CDR3 region is CASSPLRWGTEQFF. The CDR3, as DNA: TGTGCCAGCAGCCCCCTACGGTGGGGCACTGAGCAGTTCTTC. This rearrangement joins TRBV11-2 to TRBJ2-1; D is perhaps TRBD1 (5 bases). Germline CDR1 SGHAT, CDR2 FQNNGV. V lost 5 bases and J 9 bases, leaving 17 bases between the germline ends. The CDR3 has 14 residues. Complete variable domain (other parts from reference TRBV11-2 and TRBJ2-1): EAGVAQSPRYKIIEKRQSVAFWCNPISGHATLYWYQQILGQGPKLLIQFQNNGVVDDSQLPKDRFSAERLKGVDSTLKIQPAKLEDSAVYLCASSPLRWGTEQFFGPGTRLTVL.

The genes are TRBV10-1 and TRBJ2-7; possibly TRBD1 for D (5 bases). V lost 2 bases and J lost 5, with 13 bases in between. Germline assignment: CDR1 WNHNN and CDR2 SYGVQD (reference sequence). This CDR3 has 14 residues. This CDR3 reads CASSEGVNRNEQYF. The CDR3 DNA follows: TGCGCCAGCAGTGAGGGGGTCAACAGGAACGAGCAGTACTTC.

The CDR3 DNA follows: TGTGCCAGCAGCTTACGGACTAGCGGGACCCACGAGCAGTACTTC. The encoded protein is CASSLRTSGTHEQYF. The chain joins TRBV7-9 to TRBJ2-7; 12 nucleotides agree with TRBD2. The CDR3 covers 15 residues. Looked up from germline, CDR1 is SEHNR and CDR2 is FQNEAQ (reference sequence). The V segment lost 2 bases and the J segment 5 bases; nucleotides outside the gene matches: 4.

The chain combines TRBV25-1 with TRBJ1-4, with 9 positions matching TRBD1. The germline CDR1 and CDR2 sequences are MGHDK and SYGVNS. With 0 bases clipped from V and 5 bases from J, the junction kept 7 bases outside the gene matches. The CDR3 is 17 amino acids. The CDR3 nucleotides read TGTGCCAGCAGTGAATATGGCCTTGGACAGGGGAATGAAAAACTGTTTTTT. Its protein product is CASSEYGLGQGNEKLFF.

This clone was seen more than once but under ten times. The CDR3 DNA reads as TGTGCCAGCAGTGACCACAGGGGAGCAACTAATGAAAAACTGTTTTTT. Amino acid sequence: CASSDHRGATNEKLFF. The chain links TRBV25-1 to TRBJ1-4; 7 bases match TRBD1. V shed 3 bases, J shed 0 bases, and the junction held 4 bases outside the gene matches. Germline CDR1 reads MGHDK; CDR2 reads SYGVNS. The CDR3 is 16 amino acids. The full variable domain, with the rest looked up from reference TRBV25-1 and TRBJ1-4, is EADIYQTPRYLVIGTGKKITLECSQTMGHDKMYWYQQDPGMELHLIHYSYGVNSTEKGDLSSESTVSRIRTEHFPLTLESARPSHTSQYLCASSDHRGATNEKLFFGSGTQLSVL.

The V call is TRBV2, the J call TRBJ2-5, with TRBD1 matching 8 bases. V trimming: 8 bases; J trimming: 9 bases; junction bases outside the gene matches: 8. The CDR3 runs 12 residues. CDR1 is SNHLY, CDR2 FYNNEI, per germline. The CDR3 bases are TGTGCCAGCGTTGGACAGGGACGTGCCCAGTACTTC. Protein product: CASVGQGRAQYF.

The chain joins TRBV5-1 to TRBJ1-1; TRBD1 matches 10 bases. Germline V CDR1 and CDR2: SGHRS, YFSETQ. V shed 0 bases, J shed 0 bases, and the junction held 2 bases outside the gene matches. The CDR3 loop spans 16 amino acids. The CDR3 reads CASSLVTGGLNTEAFF. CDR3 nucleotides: TGCGCCAGCAGCTTGGTGACAGGGGGCCTGAACACTGAAGCTTTCTTT.

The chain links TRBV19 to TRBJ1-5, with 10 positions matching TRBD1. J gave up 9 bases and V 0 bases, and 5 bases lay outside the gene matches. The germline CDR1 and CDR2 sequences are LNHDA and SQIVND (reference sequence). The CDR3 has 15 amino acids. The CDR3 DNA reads TGTGCCAGTAGTATAGAGAGGACAGGGGGTTTGCCCCAGCATTTT. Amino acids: CASSIERTGGLPQHF.